Listed below are T cell receptor beta chains from one sample, sequenced in a study of T cell responses to AZD1222 COVID-19 vaccine. Repertoires were generated with immunoSEQ multiplex PCR, while TCRdb's copy carries only in-frame clones and drops some. The repertoire holds under 200,000 clones, with 80% to 95% as singletons. The specimen comprised peripheral blood, sampled on day 0 of AZD1222 vaccination. The receptors derive from an adult in good health. Each CDR3 is given with its conserved first and last residue. Fields, in order: CDR3 protein, CDR3 DNA, CDR3 length, J gene, V gene, D gene, clone size. The D gene is left open where the match is weak. Only part of the rows carry a size: once, few, many, or a class if the clone is expanded.

CDR3aa: CASSVAWNTEAFF; CDR3nt: TGTGCCAGCAGCGTAGCGTGGAACACTGAAGCTTTCTTT; len: 13; j_gene: TRBJ1-1; v_gene: TRBV9; d_gene: -; abundance: -
CDR3aa: CASSLKGQDYGYTF; CDR3nt: TGTGCCAGCAGTTTAAAGGGACAGGATTATGGCTACACCTTC; len: 14; j_gene: TRBJ1-2; v_gene: TRBV28; d_gene: TRBD1; abundance: few
CDR3aa: CASSPQARFATNEKLFF; CDR3nt: TGTGCCAGCTCACCACAGGCAAGATTTGCAACTAATGAAAAACTGTTTTTT; len: 17; j_gene: TRBJ1-4; v_gene: TRBV18; d_gene: -; abundance: -
CDR3aa: CASSRRTGYTEAFF; CDR3nt: TGTGCCAGCAGCCGCCGGACAGGATACACTGAAGCTTTCTTT; len: 14; j_gene: TRBJ1-1; v_gene: TRBV7-2; d_gene: TRBD1; abundance: -
CDR3aa: CSVGEGRFQYF; CDR3nt: TGCAGCGTTGGGGAGGGCCGCTTTCAGTACTTC; len: 11; j_gene: TRBJ2-4; v_gene: TRBV29-1; d_gene: TRBD2; abundance: -
CDR3aa: CATKGDGQGDYGYTF; CDR3nt: TGCGCCACCAAGGGAGACGGGCAGGGGGATTATGGCTACACCTTC; len: 15; j_gene: TRBJ1-2; v_gene: TRBV10-2; d_gene: TRBD1; abundance: -
CDR3aa: CASSPDGGWGNTEAFF; CDR3nt: TGTGCCAGCAGCCCCGATGGGGGGTGGGGGAACACTGAAGCTTTCTTT; len: 16; j_gene: TRBJ1-1; v_gene: TRBV5-5; d_gene: -; abundance: -
CDR3aa: CSASAGPNQPQHF; CDR3nt: TGCAGCGCCAGCGCCGGGCCAAATCAGCCCCAGCATTTT; len: 13; j_gene: TRBJ1-5; v_gene: TRBV29-1; d_gene: -; abundance: -
CDR3aa: CASSKEPPGDTGCNSPLHF; CDR3nt: TGTGCCAGCAGCAAAGAACCTCCGGGGGACACTGGTTGTAATTCACCCCTCCACTTT; len: 19; j_gene: TRBJ1-6; v_gene: TRBV21-1; d_gene: -; abundance: -
CDR3aa: CASSLMLHRPDEQYF; CDR3nt: TGTGCCAGCAGCTTAATGCTGCACAGGCCAGACGAGCAGTACTTC; len: 15; j_gene: TRBJ2-7; v_gene: TRBV6-5; d_gene: -; abundance: -
CDR3aa: CASSQALYTDTQYF; CDR3nt: TGTGCCAGCAGCCAGGCCCTGTACACAGATACGCAGTATTTT; len: 14; j_gene: TRBJ2-3; v_gene: TRBV3-1/TRBV3-2; d_gene: -; abundance: -
CDR3aa: CASSLGQGWTEAFF; CDR3nt: TGTGCCAGCAGCTTAGGACAGGGGTGGACTGAAGCTTTCTTT; len: 14; j_gene: TRBJ1-1; v_gene: TRBV7-9; d_gene: TRBD1; abundance: -
CDR3aa: CASSQWDTRTGNTIYF; CDR3nt: TGTGCCAGCAGCCAATGGGACACTCGGACTGGAAACACCATATATTTT; len: 16; j_gene: TRBJ1-3; v_gene: TRBV6-2/TRBV6-3; d_gene: -; abundance: -
CDR3aa: CASSYDRGPANEQFF; CDR3nt: TGTGCCAGCAGTTACGACAGGGGGCCAGCAAATGAGCAGTTCTTC; len: 15; j_gene: TRBJ2-1; v_gene: TRBV27; d_gene: TRBD1; abundance: -
CDR3aa: CSVGSVGGRGYTF; CDR3nt: TGCAGCGTTGGTTCCGTGGGGGGACGTGGCTACACCTTC; len: 13; j_gene: TRBJ1-2; v_gene: TRBV29-1; d_gene: -; abundance: -
CDR3aa: CASSARDTVFSPLHF; CDR3nt: TGTGCCAGCTCAGCGCGGGACACTGTTTTTTCCCCCCTCCACTTT; len: 15; j_gene: TRBJ1-6; v_gene: TRBV18; d_gene: -; abundance: -
CDR3aa: CASSQTVSYEQYF; CDR3nt: TGTGCCAGCAGCCAGACAGTCTCCTACGAGCAGTACTTC; len: 13; j_gene: TRBJ2-7; v_gene: TRBV7-9; d_gene: -; abundance: -
CDR3aa: CASSSMGQGEGYGYTF; CDR3nt: TGTGCCAGCAGCTCAATGGGACAGGGCGAGGGCTATGGCTACACCTTC; len: 16; j_gene: TRBJ1-2; v_gene: TRBV7-2; d_gene: TRBD1; abundance: -
CDR3aa: CASSPGTVNTGELFF; CDR3nt: TGTGCCAGCAGCCCGGGGACGGTGAACACCGGGGAGCTGTTTTTT; len: 15; j_gene: TRBJ2-2; v_gene: TRBV9; d_gene: -; abundance: -
CDR3aa: CASSPSGLGANVLTF; CDR3nt: TGTGCCAGCAGCCCCTCTGGGTTGGGGGCCAACGTCCTGACTTTC; len: 15; j_gene: TRBJ2-6; v_gene: TRBV5-5; d_gene: -; abundance: once
CDR3aa: CASSGGRGHRSGELFF; CDR3nt: TGCGCCAGCAGCGGGGGGAGAGGACATCGTTCCGGGGAGCTGTTTTTT; len: 16; j_gene: TRBJ2-2; v_gene: TRBV5-1; d_gene: -; abundance: -
CDR3aa: CSVETVSGNTIYF; CDR3nt: TGCAGCGTTGAGACGGTGTCTGGAAACACCATATATTTT; len: 13; j_gene: TRBJ1-3; v_gene: TRBV29-1; d_gene: -; abundance: -
CDR3aa: CAISEAGGSNQPQHF; CDR3nt: TGTGCCATCAGTGAAGCCGGGGGTAGCAATCAGCCCCAGCATTTT; len: 15; j_gene: TRBJ1-5; v_gene: TRBV10-3; d_gene: -; abundance: -
CDR3aa: CATSVKGAQREETQYF; CDR3nt: TGTGCCACCAGTGTGAAGGGGGCTCAAAGGGAAGAGACCCAGTACTTC; len: 16; j_gene: TRBJ2-5; v_gene: TRBV24-1; d_gene: TRBD1; abundance: few
CDR3aa: CASLGGYNEQFF; CDR3nt: TGTGCCAGCCTCGGGGGATACAATGAGCAGTTCTTC; len: 12; j_gene: TRBJ2-1; v_gene: TRBV6-6; d_gene: -; abundance: -
CDR3aa: CASSSAGGSNEQYF; CDR3nt: TGCGCCAGCAGTTCGGCCGGGGGTTCGAACGAGCAGTACTTC; len: 14; j_gene: TRBJ2-7; v_gene: TRBV5-1; d_gene: -; abundance: -
CDR3aa: CASSISGGARDEQFF; CDR3nt: TGCGCCAGCAGTATTAGCGGGGGGGCTAGGGATGAGCAGTTCTTC; len: 15; j_gene: TRBJ2-1; v_gene: TRBV10-1; d_gene: TRBD2; abundance: -
CDR3aa: CASSYQPWTGGTDTQYF; CDR3nt: TGTGCCAGCAGCTACCAACCTTGGACAGGGGGAACAGATACGCAGTATTTT; len: 17; j_gene: TRBJ2-3; v_gene: TRBV7-3; d_gene: TRBD1; abundance: -
CDR3aa: CASSITGAVNTIYF; CDR3nt: TGTGCCAGCAGCATCACAGGGGCGGTAAACACCATATATTTT; len: 14; j_gene: TRBJ1-3; v_gene: TRBV6-5; d_gene: TRBD1; abundance: -
CDR3aa: CASTPGSGGYTF; CDR3nt: TGCGCCAGCACGCCAGGTTCAGGTGGCTACACCTTC; len: 12; j_gene: TRBJ1-2; v_gene: TRBV10-2; d_gene: -; abundance: -
CDR3aa: CASRQDSPRGGYTF; CDR3nt: TGTGCCAGCAGGCAGGACAGCCCACGGGGGGGCTACACCTTC; len: 14; j_gene: TRBJ1-2; v_gene: TRBV2; d_gene: -; abundance: -
CDR3aa: CASSSPGGRGPYGYTF; CDR3nt: TGTGCCAGCAGCTCCCCGGGGGGCAGGGGTCCCTATGGCTACACCTTC; len: 16; j_gene: TRBJ1-2; v_gene: TRBV14; d_gene: -; abundance: -
CDR3aa: CASSPLRVAGNEQFF; CDR3nt: TGTGCCAGCAGTCCCCTGAGAGTAGCGGGCAATGAGCAGTTCTTC; len: 15; j_gene: TRBJ2-1; v_gene: TRBV6-2/TRBV6-3; d_gene: TRBD2; abundance: -
CDR3aa: CASSPSRQGSSYNEQFF; CDR3nt: TGTGCCAGCAGCCCCTCTAGACAGGGCAGCTCCTACAATGAGCAGTTCTTC; len: 17; j_gene: TRBJ2-1; v_gene: TRBV7-9; d_gene: TRBD1; abundance: -
CDR3aa: CASSSPLAGEAYEQYF; CDR3nt: TGTGCCAGCAGCTCCCCGTTAGCGGGTGAAGCCTACGAGCAGTACTTC; len: 16; j_gene: TRBJ2-7; v_gene: TRBV13; d_gene: TRBD2; abundance: -